This passage covers 9 T cell receptor beta chains from one sample sequenced in a study of T cells after yellow fever vaccination. Each CDR3 protein is one row after TCRdb ran MiXCR on the 5' RACE reads. Here the sample spans about 350,000 distinct CDR3 sequences, less than 9.5% being singletons. The sample in question was PBMCs, obtained roughly 46 days after the first yellow fever vaccination. Receptor source: a young man who received the YFV17D yellow fever vaccine.

This clonotype has more than one count but fewer than ten. This chain joins TRBV7-9 and TRBJ2-3; D possibly corresponds to TRBD2 (5 bases). This CDR3 has 14 amino acids. The V gene lost 1 base and the J gene lost 6 bases, with 11 bases spanning the gap. Per the germline V gene, CDR1 is SEHNR and CDR2 is FQNEAQ (reference sequence). The CDR3 loop reads CASSLDLGGDTQYF. The CDR3 coding sequence is TGTGCCAGCAGCTTAGATTTGGGCGGGGATACGCAGTATTTT.

The chain joins TRBV15 to TRBJ1-4; D gene ambiguous. The V gene's germline CDR1 is LNHNV and CDR2 YYDKDF (reference sequence). CDR3 size: 15 residues. Trimming removed 1 base from V and 0 bases from J, with 6 bases in between. CDR3 in DNA: TGTGCCACCAGCAGAGTGGCTGCAACTAATGAAAAACTGTTTTTT. This translates into CATSRVAATNEKLFF.

The V and J genes are TRBV14 and TRBJ1-6, with D perhaps TRBD1 (6 bases). CDR3 length equals 18 residues. V shed 3 bases and J shed 0 bases, with 15 bases lying between them. Germline assignment: CDR1 SGHDN and CDR2 FVKESK. In nucleotides, the CDR3 is TGTGCCAGCAGCCACAGAAGACCAGGGGACTCCTATAATTCACCCCTCCACTTT. Protein product: CASSHRRPGDSYNSPLHF.

This clonotype showed up many times. The chain recombines TRBV7-2 with TRBJ2-1, with 8 bases identical to TRBD2. CDR1 and CDR2 from the germline V gene are SGHTA and FQGNSA. Germline trimming cut 0 bases from V and 0 bases from J; bases unmatched to any gene: 7. The CDR3 spans 18 residues. CDR3 residues: CASSLALLADSSYNEQFF. DNA for the CDR3: TGTGCCAGCAGCTTAGCGCTACTAGCGGACTCCTCCTACAATGAGCAGTTCTTC.

This clonotype came up a few times. This chain joins TRBV6-2 or TRBV6-3 and TRBJ2-1; no definite D call. The V end was cut by 6 bases, the J end by 0 bases, with 9 bases between. The length of the CDR3 is 14 residues. Germline V gene lookup returns CDR1 MNHEY and CDR2 SVGEGT. CDR3 loop: CASSRLSSYNEQFF. CDR3 nucleotide sequence: TGTGCCAGCAGCAGACTCAGCTCCTACAATGAGCAGTTCTTC.

The genes are TRBV9 and TRBJ2-1; no clear D. CDR3 length: 16 amino acids. V was cut by 6 bases and J by 10 bases, with 26 bases left in between. CDR1 is SGDLS and CDR2 is YYNGEE in the germline V gene. The CDR3 nucleotides are TGTGCCAGCACCCAAGGCGGATCCACGATGATTCAGGAGCAGTTCTTC. Protein: CASTQGGSTMIQEQFF.

The chain couples TRBV5-1 to TRBJ2-7, with D unclear. The CDR3 consists of 14 residues. Germline values: CDR1 SGHRS, CDR2 YFSETQ. Trimming left V 5 bases short and J 0 bases short, with 12 bases between. The CDR3 DNA reads TGCGCCAGCAGTCGAGACATGAGCTCCTACGAGCAGTACGTC. Its protein is CASSRDMSSYEQYV.

The chain employs TRBV5-1 and TRBJ1-1; D gene unclear. Germline values: CDR1 SGHRS, CDR2 YFSETQ. V was clipped by 3 bases and J by 8 bases, with 11 bases between them. CDR3 length: 12 residues. CDR3 sequence: CASSSPWEEAFF. In nucleotides, the CDR3 is TGCGCCAGCAGCTCGCCCTGGGAGGAAGCTTTCTTT.

In its sample, this clonotype was seen a few times. The V and J genes are TRBV19 and TRBJ2-1, with TRBD1 matching 9 bases. Germline V CDR1 and CDR2: LNHDA, SQIVND (reference sequence). There are 16 residues in the CDR3. Trimming took 3 bases from V and 2 from J; bases not matched to a gene: 5. CDR3 in DNA: TGTGCCAGTAGTATCGGACAGGGGCCTCCCTACAATGAGCAGTTCTTC. This translates into CASSIGQGPPYNEQFF. The complete variable domain, with remaining parts taken from reference TRBV19 and TRBJ2-1, reads DGGITQSPKYLFRKEGQNVTLSCEQNLNHDAMYWYRQDPGQGLRLIYYSQIVNDFQKGDIAEGYSVSREKKESFPLTVTSAQKNPTAFYLCASSIGQGPPYNEQFFGPGTRLTVL.